These 13 T cell receptor beta chains came from one sample sequenced in a study of memory CD4+ T cells and cytomegalovirus serostatus. The method was immunoSEQ multiplex PCR; TCRdb's version includes in-frame clones alone and lacks a portion of them. The repertoire holds about 56,000 clones, with roughly 87% as singletons. The sort gate was single viable CD3+CD4+CD8-CD45RO+ cells for memory CD4+ T cells. Input material: memory CD4+ T cells from blood. All receptors come from an adult in good health and CMV-seronegative.

This clone appeared once. The chain combines TRBV2 with TRBJ2-3, with 7 positions matching TRBD2. In germline, CDR1 is SNHLY, CDR2 FYNNEI. The CDR3 covers 14 residues. Losses at the gene ends were 3 bases for V and 6 bases for J; bases not matched to a gene: 6. The CDR3 DNA reads as TGTGCCAGCAGTGAGCTAGCGGCCAGGGATACGCAGTATTTT. It encodes CASSELAARDTQYF. Full variable domain (missing parts from reference TRBV2 and TRBJ2-3): EPEVTQTPSHQVTQMGQEVILRCVPISNHLYFYWYRQILGQKVEFLVSFYNNEISEKSEIFDDQFSVERPDGSNFTLKIRSTKLEDSAMYFCASSELAARDTQYFGPGTRLTVL.

This chain connects TRBV9 to TRBJ2-3; 11 nucleotides match TRBD2. The CDR3 consists of 15 residues. The ends lost 0 bases at V and 6 bases at J; junction bases unmatched: 3. From germline, CDR1 is SGDLS and CDR2 YYNGEE. The chain's CDR3 is CASSVVASGGDTQYF. In DNA, the CDR3 is TGTGCCAGCAGCGTAGTAGCTAGCGGGGGGGATACGCAGTATTTT.

This clone was counted a single time. V gene TRBV9 combines with J gene TRBJ1-5; D uncertain. Looked up from germline, CDR1 is SGDLS and CDR2 is YYNGEE. Trimming removed 0 bases from V and 0 bases from J, with 13 bases in between. The length of the CDR3 is 17 residues. This chain's CDR3 is CASSVGRDGYSNQPQHF. The CDR3 DNA reads as TGTGCCAGCAGCGTAGGCCGTGATGGTTATAGCAATCAGCCCCAGCATTTT.

V is TRBV6-6 and J is TRBJ1-5; 11 bases match TRBD1. Per germline, CDR1 MNHNY and CDR2 SVGAGI (reference sequence). With 5 bases clipped from V and 3 bases from J, the junction kept 3 bases outside the gene matches. The CDR3 has 15 amino acids. This CDR3 reads CASSRDRGANQPQHF. The CDR3 DNA sequence: TGTGCCAGCAGTCGGGACAGGGGGGCCAATCAGCCCCAGCATTTT.

The chain has TRBV30 and TRBJ1-5; no definite D call. V was cut by 1 base and J by 2 bases, with 12 bases left in between. Germline loops: CDR1 GTSNPN, CDR2 SVGIG (reference sequence). The CDR3 has 15 amino acids. CDR3: CAWSAYGLGNQPQHF. CDR3 bases: TGTGCCTGGAGTGCCTACGGACTCGGCAATCAGCCCCAGCATTTT.

The rearrangement joins TRBV7-6 to TRBJ1-2, with TRBD1 matching over 7 bases. The J segment lost 4 bases and the V segment lost 5 bases, leaving 7 bases of the junction unmatched. This CDR3 comprises 14 residues. Germline V lookup: CDR1 SGHVS, CDR2 FNYEAQ. This CDR3 is CASSPRQGPYGYTF. The CDR3 nucleotides read TGTGCCAGCAGCCCCAGACAGGGTCCCTATGGCTACACCTTC.

The rearrangement uses TRBV9 and TRBJ2-1; possible D gene TRBD2, 7 bases. The CDR3 is 16 residues long. V dropped 3 bases and J dropped 11 bases, with 24 bases sitting between them. The V gene's germline CDR1 is SGDLS and CDR2 YYNGEE. In nucleotides, the CDR3 is TGTGCCAGCAGCGAAGCCCCGGGACTACAGGGTGGTAAGCAGTTCTTC. The encoded protein is CASSEAPGLQGGKQFF.

V gene TRBV6-6 combines with J gene TRBJ2-3; D perhaps matches TRBD2 (5 bases). CDR1 and CDR2 from the germline V gene are MNHNY and SVGAGI (reference sequence). The ends were cut back, 0 bases at V and 2 bases at J, with 6 bases in the middle. CDR3 length equals 14 residues. The CDR3 DNA reads as TGTGCCAGCAGTTACTCCGGGATCACAGATACGCAGTATTTT. As protein: CASSYSGITDTQYF.

In this sample, this clone turned up once. V usage is TRBV19 and J usage is TRBJ1-5; D may be TRBD1 (6 bases). The CDR3 runs 15 residues. Trimming shortened V by 3 bases and J by 2 bases, and 11 bases separated the two germline ends. The germline CDR1 and CDR2 sequences are LNHDA and SQIVND (reference sequence). The CDR3 DNA sequence: TGTGCCAGTAGTATCCCACAGGGTGGCAATCAGCCCCAGCATTTT. Residues: CASSIPQGGNQPQHF.

The rearrangement links TRBV7-9 to TRBJ1-1; 7 nucleotides agree with TRBD1. The CDR3 runs 15 residues. The germline V gene encodes CDR1 SEHNR and CDR2 FQNEAQ (reference sequence). Unmatched junction bases numbered 12, after V lost 6 bases and J lost 5 bases. The CDR3 DNA is TGTGCCAGCAGACACTGGACAGGCGGAGGAACTGAAGCTTTCTTT. Protein product: CASRHWTGGGTEAFF. Variable domain in full (rest from reference TRBV7-9 and TRBJ1-1): DTGVSQNPRHKITKRGQNVTFRCDPISEHNRLYWYRQTLGQGPEFLTYFQNEAQLEKSRLLSDRFSAERPKGSFSTLEIQRTEQGDSAMYLCASRHWTGGGTEAFFGQGTRLTVV.

The chain's CDR3 is CASSPGGVSSYEQYF. The CDR3 nucleotides read TGTGCCAGCAGCCCCGGAGGCGTGAGCTCCTACGAGCAGTACTTC. The chain couples TRBV7-2 to TRBJ2-7, with a possible D match to TRBD2 (5 bases). Trimming removed 5 bases at V and 0 bases at J, with 14 bases between. From germline, CDR1 is SGHTA and CDR2 FQGNSA. This CDR3 has 15 residues.

The CDR3: CASSGGDWGNTEAFF. In DNA, the CDR3 is TGTGCCAGCAGTGGCGGTGATTGGGGGAACACTGAAGCTTTCTTT. The gene calls are TRBV5-5 and TRBJ1-1; D is ambiguous. The CDR3 spans 15 residues. From germline, CDR1 is SGHKS and CDR2 YYEKEE (reference sequence). With 5 bases removed from V and 1 base from J, the gap between germline ends came to 15 bases. Using reference TRBV5-5 and TRBJ1-1 for the parts outside the CDR3, the full variable domain is DAGVTQSPTHLIKTRGQQVTLRCSPISGHKSVSWYQQVLGQGPQFIFQYYEKEERGRGNFPDRFSARQFPNYSSELNVNALLLGDSALYLCASSGGDWGNTEAFFGQGTRLTVV.

This chain connects TRBV5-1 to TRBJ2-2, with D possibly matching TRBD1 (5 bases). V lost 3 bases and J lost 3, with 18 bases in between. Germline loops: CDR1 SGHRS, CDR2 YFSETQ. This CDR3 has 17 amino acids. This CDR3 reads CASSSGPQGRDTGELFF. The CDR3, as DNA: TGCGCCAGCAGCTCAGGTCCTCAGGGTAGGGACACCGGGGAGCTGTTTTTT.